The clone carrying this TCR beta chain has ten or more counts. Its antigen is as yet unknown. The source of the sample is a study of regulatory T cells in long-lasting Graves disease. Study outcomes and limitations: Persistent disease preferred TRBV28, TRBJ1-2 and TRBJ2-5.

As for time point: newly diagnosed GD, antithyroid drugs for less than 3 months. After RNA was extracted from PBMCs, the TCR library was made from it. Germline V gene lookup returns CDR1 LGHDT and CDR2 YNNKEL (reference sequence). With 1 base removed from V and 2 bases from J, the gap between germline ends came to 8 bases. This CDR3 is 14 amino acids long. To make TCR beta libraries, researchers used iRepertoire HTBI primers and Arm-PCR of CDR3 regions. TCRdb fed the multiplex PCR reads into MiXCR, producing one record per CDR3 protein. Of some 560,000 distinct CDR3 sequences in the sample, approximately 16% are singletons; the top ten hold approximately 25%. The same data also contributed to another study, on T cells in Graves' hyperthyroidism and ophthalmopathy. That report adds: With a duration under 2 months, the hyperthyroidism was newly diagnosed in patients aged 18 to 65. Diagnostic assessment was based on clinical symptoms, serum thyroxine and TRAb, thyroid ultrasound and orbital computed tomography.

The sequence came from a woman aged 35 to 60 with Graves disease. The material sequenced was peripheral blood mononuclear cells (PBMCs), taken at new diagnosis, from a patient treated with antithyroid drugs. J is TRBJ2-5 and V is TRBV3-1; D not resolved. The CDR3 is CASSQGDTQETQYF. CDR3 in DNA: TGTGCCAGCAGCCAAGGCGACACGCAAGAGACCCAGTACTTC.